This TCR beta chain emerged from a study of OX40 agonist ivuxolimab in advanced cancers. Study-wide context: Hepatocellular carcinoma, melanoma, renal cell or head and neck cancer occurred in dose-escalation patients. Averaging approximately 60 years in age, with a range of roughly 23 to 80, the cohort was 82.7% male.

Profiling relied on immunoSEQ multiplex PCR, and the TCRdb table lists in-frame clones only, not all of them. The sample lists tens of thousands of clones; around four fifths were seen once. Peripheral blood came from all dose cohorts at three timepoints. Findings and limits, study-wide: Patients with a partial response at 0.1-3.0 mg/kg had among the lowest clonal expansion.

The CDR3 runs to 15 residues. V was shortened by 1 base and J by 9 bases, with 16 bases between the two germline ends. Germline-derived CDR1 and CDR2 are SEHNR and FQNEAQ (reference sequence). Worth noting for this clone: The antigen is unknown.

The sequence was obtained from an adult with an advanced solid tumor such as melanoma, head and neck, liver or kidney cancer. The V and J genes are TRBV7-9 and TRBJ2-1; possible D gene TRBD2, 6 bases. Sequenced here: CD4+ or CD8+ T cells sorted from blood, sampled in a trial of the OX40 agonist ivuxolimab. The CDR3 nucleotides read TGTGCCAGCAGCTTAGGACTAGTCGGTAACAGTGAGCAGTTCTTC. It codes for CASSLGLVGNSEQFF.